This T cell receptor (beta chain) emerged from a study of cytomegalovirus exposure and HLA in healthy donors. Germline-derived CDR1 and CDR2 are SGHDT and YYEEEE. V lost 4 bases and J lost 2, with 12 bases in between. The CDR3 is 15 amino acids. It was with 60 Vbeta and 13 Jbeta primers that the PCR ran. Method: immunoSEQ multiplex PCR; TCRdb's copy keeps in-frame clones and lacks some. Of 140,000 to 150,000 clones in the sample, 60% to 75% were seen once. The rearrangement uses TRBV5-6 and TRBJ1-4; D call uncertain. The sequenced sample consisted of PBMCs. The sequence was collected from a young man in good health and CMV-seronegative. CDR3 in amino acids: CASSREPRTNEKLFF. CDR3 nucleotides: TGTGCCAGCAGCCGAGAACCCCGCACTAATGAAAAACTGTTTTTT.